The text below deals with one T cell receptor (beta chain). The antigen is undetermined. The CDR3 end falls 3 residues outside the read, so it is completed with the germline J gene. The sample is drawn from a study of T cells in women clearing cervical HPV infection. Study summary: For cases, blood was sampled a median roughly 150 days after lesion detection, interquartile range about 80 to 220 days. Only a few women had HLA typing results available. General observations from the study: Cases and controls were distinguished at AUC roughly 0.83 by richness and V genes. Repertoire richness, not evenness, was significantly elevated in CIN3+ cases versus controls.

Per the germline V gene, CDR1 is WNHNN and CDR2 is SYGVQD (reference sequence). The trim removed 3 bases at V and 4 bases at J, leaving 3 bases unmatched. The CDR3 has 17 amino acids. Generated by immunoSEQ multiplex PCR, the TCRdb table keeps only in-frame clones and is missing some. The sample's table shows 22,000 or so clones. The sample comprised blood buffy coat. This sequence joins TRBV10-1 and TRBJ2-1; TRBD2 agrees at 16 bases. This TCR derives from a woman between 18 and 70 years old with a cervical HPV16 infection that either progressed to CIN3+ or cleared (not recorded which). Partial CDR3 DNA: TGCGCCAGCAGTGACGGGGGACTAGCGGGAGGGTACAATGAG. This encodes CASSDGGLAGGYNE. The full CDR3 protein is CASSDGGLAGGYNEQFF.